This paragraph covers one T cell receptor beta chain sequence. Antigen specificity is unknown. The study ran its PCR with 60 Vbeta and 13 Jbeta primers. TCRdb keeps only in-frame clones here, not all; method: immunoSEQ multiplex PCR. The sample lists some 85,000 clones, about 80% seen once, with around 1.4% in the top ten. There are 16 residues in the CDR3. Per germline, CDR1 SGHRS and CDR2 YFSETQ. After removal of 3 bases from V and 1 base from J, the junction contained 7 bases not matched to a gene. This record belongs to a study of cytomegalovirus exposure and HLA in healthy donors. Findings and limits, study-wide: As was reported, the classifier diagnosed cytomegalovirus status with high specificity and sensitivity. TCR beta chains numbering under 200 were designated cytomegalovirus-associated.

The source is a male donor in good health and CMV-seronegative. Sequenced sample: PBMCs. The chain carries TRBV5-1 and TRBJ1-1; 9 positions match TRBD1. The chain's CDR3 is CASSSRPGQGNTEAFF. Here the CDR3 DNA reads TGCGCCAGCAGCTCCAGACCGGGACAGGGGAACACTGAAGCTTTCTTT.